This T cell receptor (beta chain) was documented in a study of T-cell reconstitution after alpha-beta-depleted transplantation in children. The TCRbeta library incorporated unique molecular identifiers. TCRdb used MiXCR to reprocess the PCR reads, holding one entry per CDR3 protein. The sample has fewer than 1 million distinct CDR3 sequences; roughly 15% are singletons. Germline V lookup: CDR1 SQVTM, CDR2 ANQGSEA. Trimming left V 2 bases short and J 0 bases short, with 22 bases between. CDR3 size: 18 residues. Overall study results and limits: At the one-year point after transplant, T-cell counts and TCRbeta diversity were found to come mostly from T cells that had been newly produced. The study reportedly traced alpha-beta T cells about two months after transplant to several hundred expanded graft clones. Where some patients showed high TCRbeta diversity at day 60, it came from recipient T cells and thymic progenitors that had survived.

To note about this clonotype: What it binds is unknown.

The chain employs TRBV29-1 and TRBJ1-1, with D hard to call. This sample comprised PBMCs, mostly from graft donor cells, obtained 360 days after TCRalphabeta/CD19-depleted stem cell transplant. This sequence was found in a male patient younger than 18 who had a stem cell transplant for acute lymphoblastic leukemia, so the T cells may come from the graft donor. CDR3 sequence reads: CSVEFAEPPKSMNTEAFF. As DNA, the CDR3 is TGCAGCGTTGAATTCGCTGAACCACCGAAATCGATGAACACTGAAGCTTTCTTT. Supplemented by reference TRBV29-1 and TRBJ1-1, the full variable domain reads SAVISQKPSRDICQRGTSLTIQCQVDSQVTMMFWYRQQPGQSLTLIATANQGSEATYESGFVIDKFPISRPNLTFSTLTVSNMSPEDSSIYLCSVEFAEPPKSMNTEAFFGQGTRLTVV.